The clone carrying this TCR beta chain was detected many times. Antigen unknown. The sample is drawn from a study of CD8 T cells in ankylosing spondylitis. Study-wide results and caveats: Ankylosing spondylitis blood seemed to carry a telltale TCR beta motif made of under ten highly homologous variants. Significantly higher representation of disease-linked clones was reported for matched ankylosing spondylitis synovial fluid. Prior literature has documented some motif variants in synovial fluid and blood from reactive arthritis.

Germline V lookup: CDR1 SNHLY, CDR2 FYNNEI. The CDR3 length is 16 residues. After removal of 3 bases from V and 3 bases from J, the junction contained 8 bases not matched to a gene. Using quantitative 5'-RACE with molecular barcodes, the authors made TCR beta libraries. Each CDR3 protein gets one entry after TCRdb re-called the 5' RACE reads with MiXCR. The sample holds some 40,000 distinct CDR3 sequences, 10% to 13% seen once. Material for sequencing was blood, either unsorted or a sorted T cell fraction (not recorded which). J is TRBJ2-1 and V is TRBV2; TRBD2 aligns across 7 bases. The sequence was obtained from a male donor with ankylosing spondylitis or in good health (not recorded which). CDR3 protein: CASSEMGGGSYNEQFF. The CDR3 nucleotides are TGTGCCAGCAGTGAGATGGGCGGCGGGAGCTACAATGAGCAGTTCTTC.